This TCR beta chain was sequenced for a study of cytomegalovirus exposure and HLA in healthy donors. Study-level points and caveats: The presence/absence work took it that sequencing depth was about the same across donors.

Remarks on this clone: What it binds is unknown.

Germline values: CDR1 SGHVS, CDR2 FNYEAQ. The CDR3 spans 15 residues. The ends lost 4 bases at V and 5 bases at J; junction bases unmatched: 2. This cohort consisted of healthy bone marrow donors. Researchers ran the PCR with 60 Vbeta and 13 Jbeta primers. Method: immunoSEQ multiplex PCR; TCRdb's copy keeps in-frame clones and lacks some. The sample has roughly 150,000 clones; 80% to 90% are singletons. Specimen: PBMCs. The source of this sequence is a boy aged 2 to 10 in good health and CMV-seronegative. The J gene is TRBJ2-2, the V gene TRBV7-6; 12 bases fit TRBD2. The CDR3 here is CASSSLAGGTGELFF. CDR3 nucleotide sequence: TGTGCCAGCAGCTCACTAGCGGGGGGTACCGGGGAGCTGTTTTTT.